Sequencing of this T cell receptor (beta chain) was carried out in a study of T-cell reconstitution after alpha-beta-depleted transplantation in children. The V end was cut by 4 bases, the J end by 7 bases, with 14 bases between. CDR3 length: 13 amino acids. The germline gives CDR1 DFQATT, CDR2 SNEGSKA (reference sequence). The authors prepared the TCRbeta library with unique molecular identifiers. One entry per CDR3 protein results from TCRdb running MiXCR on the PCR reads. The sample consists of approximately 350,000 distinct CDR3 sequences, roughly 13% of them appearing once. The receptor was isolated from a human donor who donated a stem cell graft to a child with Fanconi anemia. The sequences come from PBMCs, collected from the stem cell graft. The chain is built from TRBV20-1 and TRBJ1-5; possibly TRBD1 for D (5 bases). The CDR3 DNA reads as TGCAGTGCTACAGCCGGGGCGGAACAGCCCCAGCATTTT. Protein sequence: CSATAGAEQPQHF.